These T cell receptor beta chains were read from a single sample in a study of T-cell reconstitution after alpha-beta-depleted transplantation in children. Via MiXCR, TCRdb re-called the PCR reads, giving one row per CDR3 protein. The data contain 230,000 or so distinct CDR3 sequences, around 13% of them singletons. The sequences come from PBMCs from the stem cell graft donor, collected from the stem cell graft. Every receptor here comes from a human donor who donated a stem cell graft to a child with acute lymphoblastic leukemia. Both conserved end residues are part of each CDR3. D genes are given only for firm matches. Clone size, where shown, is once, few, many, or a class for clones that have expanded.

v_gene	abundance	j_gene	d_gene	len	CDR3aa	CDR3nt
TRBV5-1	many	TRBJ2-7	TRBD2	20	CASSLDGLAGGSKESYEQYF	TGCGCCAGCAGCCTTGACGGACTAGCGGGAGGCAGTAAGGAATCCTACGAGCAGTACTTC
TRBV7-2	many	TRBJ2-7	.	14	CASSLSPGSYEQYF	TGTGCCAGCAGCTTATCTCCAGGTTCCTACGAGCAGTACTTC
TRBV10-3	many	TRBJ2-7	.	14	CAISASSPDYEQYF	TGTGCCATCAGTGCCAGTTCCCCCGATTACGAGCAGTACTTC
TRBV29-1	.	TRBJ2-1	TRBD2	16	CSVEGGLAGIYNEQFF	TGCAGCGTTGAGGGGGGACTAGCGGGGATCTACAATGAGCAGTTCTTC
TRBV5-1	many	TRBJ1-1	.	11	CASRQGTEAFF	TGCGCCAGCAGACAGGGAACTGAAGCTTTCTTT
TRBV6-1	few	TRBJ2-7	TRBD2	16	CASRTSRGTRLYEQYF	TGTGCCAGCAGAACTTCGCGGGGGACCCGACTTTACGAGCAGTACTTC
TRBV6-1	many	TRBJ1-1	.	13	CASRNRGGFEAFF	TGTGCCAGCAGGAACCGGGGGGGGTTTGAAGCTTTCTTT
TRBV12-3/TRBV12-4	many	TRBJ2-1	.	12	CAAKGDGNEQFF	TGTGCCGCTAAAGGGGATGGGAATGAGCAGTTCTTC
TRBV6-5	many	TRBJ2-7	.	14	CASSYLPMVYEQYF	TGTGCCAGCAGTTACCTCCCCATGGTCTACGAGCAGTACTTC
TRBV20-1	many	TRBJ2-1	TRBD2	15	CSARGTSASYNEQFF	TGCAGTGCTAGGGGGACTAGCGCCTCCTACAATGAGCAGTTCTTC
TRBV4-1	many	TRBJ1-5	.	16	CASSQPDGYSNQPQHF	TGCGCCAGCAGCCAGCCAGACGGTTATAGCAATCAGCCCCAGCATTTT
TRBV28	many	TRBJ1-1	TRBD1	15	CASSSTGGVNTEAFF	TGTGCCAGCAGTTCGACAGGGGGCGTCAACACTGAAGCTTTCTTT
TRBV27	many	TRBJ2-1	TRBD2	17	CASSLSLGTRAYNEQFF	TGTGCCAGCAGTTTATCGCTCGGGACTAGAGCCTACAATGAGCAGTTCTTC
TRBV12-3/TRBV12-4	many	TRBJ2-7	.	12	CASSPDYYEQYF	TGTGCCAGCAGCCCGGACTACTACGAGCAGTACTTC
TRBV7-9	many	TRBJ2-7	TRBD1	14	CASSQDRDVREQYF	TGTGCCAGCAGCCAGGACAGGGATGTTCGCGAGCAGTACTTC
TRBV20-1	many	TRBJ1-1	.	15	CSAREGNIMNTEAFF	TGCAGTGCTAGAGAGGGGAATATCATGAACACTGAAGCTTTCTTT
TRBV9	many	TRBJ1-4	TRBD1	16	CASSPRGLTSRQKLFF	TGTGCCAGCAGCCCCAGGGGGCTGACTTCGCGTCAAAAACTGTTTTTT
TRBV20-1	many	TRBJ2-7	TRBD2	16	CSARDLSGRWSYEQYF	TGCAGTGCTAGAGATCTTAGCGGGCGGTGGTCCTACGAGCAGTACTTC
TRBV29-1	few	TRBJ2-7	.	13	CSAMTASSYEQYF	TGCAGCGCCATGACAGCGAGCTCCTACGAGCAGTACTTC
TRBV20-1	many	TRBJ1-3	.	14	CSAIKIGSGNTIYF	TGCAGTGCTATCAAAATAGGATCTGGAAACACCATATATTTT
TRBV18	many	TRBJ2-6	.	17	CASSPGLGFSGANVLTF	TGTGCCAGCTCACCGGGGCTCGGATTCTCTGGGGCCAACGTCCTGACTTTC
TRBV6-6	.	TRBJ1-1	.	11	CASRETAEAFF	TGTGCCAGCAGGGAAACGGCTGAAGCTTTCTTT
TRBV20-1	few	TRBJ1-5	.	15	CRSQGKKGSNQPQHF	TGCAGATCCCAGGGGAAAAAGGGTAGCAATCAGCCCCAGCATTTT
TRBV12-3/TRBV12-4	many	TRBJ1-6	.	18	CASSLGRGFDAYNSPLHF	TGTGCCAGCAGTTTGGGCAGGGGCTTTGATGCTTATAATTCACCCCTCCACTTT
TRBV5-5	many	TRBJ1-2	.	13	CASSFNRVDGYTF	TGTGCCAGCAGCTTTAACAGGGTCGATGGCTACACCTTC
TRBV9	many	TRBJ1-2	.	15	CASSVGGFREPGYTF	TGTGCCAGCAGCGTAGGAGGCTTCCGAGAACCTGGCTACACCTTC
TRBV7-2	many	TRBJ1-2	.	14	CASTFGPAGYGYTF	TGTGCCAGCACCTTCGGACCCGCCGGCTATGGCTACACCTTC
TRBV5-1	few	TRBJ1-1	.	13	CASRGGVLTEAFF	TGCGCCAGCAGAGGTGGTGTTTTAACTGAAGCTTTCTTT
TRBV4-3	many	TRBJ2-2	.	13	CASSQFGTGELFF	TGCGCCAGCAGCCAGTTCGGGACCGGGGAGCTGTTTTTT
TRBV4-2	many	TRBJ2-6	.	17	CASIQGGPYSGANVLTF	TGTGCCAGCATCCAAGGGGGGCCGTACTCTGGGGCCAACGTCCTGACTTTC
TRBV7-2	many	TRBJ1-2	TRBD1	15	CASSNDLGGVYGYTF	TGTGCCAGCAGCAACGACCTAGGGGGCGTCTATGGCTACACCTTC
TRBV27	many	TRBJ1-1	TRBD1	15	CASSARDRANTEAFF	TGTGCCAGCAGTGCCCGGGACAGGGCTAACACTGAAGCTTTCTTT
TRBV9	many	TRBJ2-1	TRBD1	14	CASSVDRGWNEQFF	TGTGCCAGCAGCGTAGACAGGGGTTGGAATGAGCAGTTCTTC
TRBV7-9	many	TRBJ2-3	.	13	CASDRDSTDTQYF	TGTGCCAGCGACCGGGATAGCACAGATACGCAGTATTTT
TRBV9	many	TRBJ1-1	.	16	CASSVDGGALNTEAFF	TGTGCCAGCAGCGTAGATGGTGGGGCCTTGAACACTGAAGCTTTCTTT
TRBV3-1	many	TRBJ2-7	.	14	CASRKRYRGYEQYF	TGTGCCAGCAGAAAGCGGTACCGAGGCTACGAGCAGTACTTC
TRBV20-1	many	TRBJ1-4	.	13	CSAPGRGPQKLFF	TGCAGTGCTCCCGGGAGGGGTCCGCAAAAACTGTTTTTT
TRBV5-1	few	TRBJ2-5	.	14	CASSLYSTKETQYF	TGCGCCAGCAGCTTGTACAGCACTAAAGAGACCCAGTACTTC
TRBV27	many	TRBJ1-2	.	15	CASSPQGRANYGYTF	TGTGCCAGCAGTCCCCAGGGTCGAGCTAACTATGGCTACACCTTC
TRBV7-2	many	TRBJ2-1	.	14	CASSLKTGRFEQFF	TGTGCCAGCAGCTTAAAGACAGGTCGATTCGAGCAGTTCTTC
TRBV20-1	many	TRBJ2-2	.	17	CSARDLKYAGSTGELFF	TGCAGTGCTAGAGATCTAAAATACGCGGGATCCACCGGGGAGCTGTTTTTT
TRBV20-1	.	TRBJ1-2	.	14	CSARAIRGSYGYTF	TGCAGTGCTAGAGCGATCAGGGGAAGCTATGGCTACACCTTC
TRBV9	many	TRBJ2-1	TRBD2	14	CASSGGGFYNEQFF	TGTGCCAGCAGCGGGGGGGGATTCTACAATGAGCAGTTCTTC
TRBV7-3	.	TRBJ2-2	TRBD2	18	CASSLTSGAGGSAGELFF	TGTGCCAGCAGCTTAACGTCGGGAGCGGGAGGTTCAGCCGGGGAGCTGTTTTTT
TRBV5-1	many	TRBJ2-6	.	18	CASSLDGALISGANVLTF	TGCGCCAGCAGCTTGGATGGGGCCCTCATCTCTGGGGCCAACGTCCTGACTTTC
TRBV7-2	many	TRBJ2-2	.	13	CASSLVAIGELFF	TGTGCCAGCAGCTTAGTCGCCATCGGGGAGCTGTTTTTT
TRBV5-1	many	TRBJ2-3	TRBD2	15	CASSDGLAGGGTQYF	TGCGCCAGCAGCGACGGACTAGCGGGGGGAGGGACGCAGTATTTT
TRBV7-9	few	TRBJ2-7	.	14	CASSSLSGSYEQYF	TGTGCCAGCAGCTCTCTTAGCGGTTCCTACGAGCAGTACTTC
TRBV14	many	TRBJ2-4	TRBD1	16	CASSLQGAGSKNIQYF	TGTGCCAGCAGCCTACAGGGGGCTGGATCCAAAAACATTCAGTACTTC
TRBV29-1	many	TRBJ2-5	TRBD1	14	CSVELGQGAKTQYF	TGCAGCGTTGAATTAGGACAGGGGGCGAAGACCCAGTACTTC
TRBV12-3/TRBV12-4	many	TRBJ1-3	.	16	CASGGTPRFSGNTIYF	TGTGCCAGCGGCGGGACACCGAGATTCTCTGGAAACACCATATATTTT
TRBV27	few	TRBJ2-1	.	14	CASSLKAPGDEQFF	TGTGCCAGCAGTTTAAAGGCGCCAGGGGATGAGCAGTTCTTC
TRBV28	many	TRBJ2-2	.	14	CASSPTPGTGELFF	TGTGCCAGCAGTCCTACCCCGGGCACCGGGGAGCTGTTTTTT
TRBV27	many	TRBJ2-5	TRBD2	16	CASSFVLAGGPWTQYF	TGTGCCAGCAGTTTCGTCCTGGCGGGAGGGCCTTGGACCCAGTACTTC
TRBV6-2/TRBV6-3	many	TRBJ2-3	.	16	CASAILGPLEADTQYF	TGTGCCAGCGCTATCCTTGGACCCTTGGAAGCAGATACGCAGTATTTT